Listed below are T cell receptor beta chains from one sample, sequenced in a study of blood T cell repertoires in COVID-19. The assay was immunoSEQ multiplex PCR, and TCRdb's table has in-frame clones only and misses some. The sample shows roughly 250,000 clones, about 90% of them seen only once. The sequencing input was PBMCs or T cells enriched from blood (not recorded which). These receptors all come from a woman in her 30s with acute COVID-19. CDR3s include the opening cysteine and the closing phenylalanine or tryptophan. The D gene is left open where the match is weak. Not every row has a clone size; where given, it reads once, few, many or a size class.

clone size	D gene	J gene	V gene	CDR3 protein	CDR3 DNA
.	TRBD2	TRBJ2-5	TRBV7-9	CASTQAGVEETQYF	TGTGCCAGCACCCAGGCGGGGGTGGAGGAGACCCAGTACTTC
.	TRBD1	TRBJ1-1	TRBV19	CASTPGQGGTEAFF	TGTGCCAGTACCCCGGGACAGGGGGGTACTGAAGCTTTCTTT
.	.	TRBJ2-1	TRBV10-3	CAIRKQGALAGDEQFF	TGTGCCATCAGGAAACAGGGGGCCCTAGCGGGGGATGAGCAGTTCTTC
.	TRBD1	TRBJ1-2	TRBV2	CASRGPDRADGYTF	TGTGCCAGCAGAGGCCCCGACAGGGCAGATGGCTACACCTTC
.	TRBD1	TRBJ1-1	TRBV6-5	CASSSRTGRNEAFF	TGTGCCAGCAGTAGTCGGACAGGGCGGAATGAAGCTTTCTTT
.	.	TRBJ2-3	TRBV7-3	CASSLVGSTDTQYF	TGTGCCAGCAGCCTAGTTGGGAGCACAGATACGCAGTATTTT
.	.	TRBJ2-1	TRBV7-3	CASSVDRSYNEQFF	TGTGCCAGCAGCGTCGACAGGAGTTACAATGAGCAGTTCTTC
.	TRBD1	TRBJ2-1	TRBV20-1	CSASTDREFNEQFF	TGCAGTGCTAGTACAGACAGGGAGTTCAATGAGCAGTTCTTC
.	TRBD2	TRBJ2-7	TRBV19	CASSIVIAGAYEQYF	TGTGCCAGTAGTATAGTCATAGCGGGGGCCTACGAGCAGTACTTC
.	.	TRBJ2-1	TRBV24-1	CATSDFGRNEQFF	TGTGCCACCAGTGATTTTGGGCGAAATGAGCAGTTCTTC
once	.	TRBJ2-3	TRBV10-1	CASSGSGVDRDTQYF	TGCGCCAGCAGTGGGTCGGGAGTCGACCGAGATACGCAGTATTTT
.	.	TRBJ2-7	TRBV11-3	CASSLGGSLSEQYF	TGTGCCAGCAGCTTAGGCGGCTCCCTTTCCGAGCAGTACTTC
few	.	TRBJ1-6	TRBV6-5	CASSPLKSRDSPLHF	TGTGCCAGCAGTCCCTTGAAAAGTCGGGATTCACCCCTCCACTTT
.	.	TRBJ1-6	TRBV10-1	CAHSRGHSPLHF	TGCGCCCACAGCAGGGGTCATTCACCCCTCCACTTT
.	TRBD1	TRBJ1-1	TRBV2	CASSYRDSGSTEAFF	TGTGCCAGCAGTTACCGGGACAGCGGGTCTACTGAAGCTTTCTTT
once	.	TRBJ2-2	TRBV10-3	CAISEWQPNTGELFF	TGTGCCATCAGTGAGTGGCAACCGAACACCGGGGAGCTGTTTTTT
once	TRBD1	TRBJ2-1	TRBV3-1/TRBV3-2	CASSPGTGGSDEQFF	TGTGCCAGCAGCCCGGGGACAGGGGGCTCCGATGAGCAGTTCTTC
.	TRBD2	TRBJ2-4	TRBV4-3	CASSQDSAGVSKNIQYF	TGCGCCAGCAGCCAAGACTCGGCGGGAGTGTCCAAAAACATTCAGTACTTC
.	.	TRBJ1-3	TRBV5-6	CASSLATGNTIYF	TGTGCCAGCAGCTTAGCGACCGGAAACACCATATATTTT
.	TRBD2	TRBJ2-3	TRBV7-8	CASSLGSVSGTNLRLTDTQYF	TGTGCCAGCAGCTTAGGCTCGGTTAGCGGGACCAACCTCCGTCTCACAGATACGCAGTATTTT
.	.	TRBJ1-2	TRBV6-5	CASSYTSEAIFYGYTF	TGTGCCAGCAGTTACACAAGTGAGGCCATCTTCTATGGCTACACCTTC
.	TRBD1	TRBJ1-1	TRBV2	CASSLQGARAFF	TGTGCCAGCAGTCTACAGGGGGCGAGAGCTTTCTTT
.	TRBD1	TRBJ1-6	TRBV10-3	CANRQGANSPLHF	TGTGCCAACCGACAGGGGGCAAATTCACCCCTCCACTTT
.	.	TRBJ1-1	TRBV11-2	CASSPFQGITEAFF	TGTGCCAGCAGCCCCTTTCAGGGGATCACTGAAGCTTTCTTT
.	TRBD2	TRBJ2-3	TRBV27	CASSPSGNADTQYF	TGTGCCAGCAGTCCAAGCGGGAACGCAGATACGCAGTATTTT
.	TRBD1	TRBJ1-2	TRBV19	CASMEGGNQRGYTF	TGTGCCAGTATGGAAGGGGGCAACCAACGTGGCTACACCTTC
few	.	TRBJ1-1	TRBV19	CASKEGRVNTEAFF	TGTGCCAGTAAGGAGGGCAGGGTGAACACTGAAGCTTTCTTT
.	TRBD2	TRBJ2-5	TRBV2	CASSPGLAGGQETQYF	TGTGCCAGCAGTCCGGGACTAGCGGGGGGCCAAGAGACCCAGTACTTC
.	TRBD1	TRBJ2-5	TRBV11-2	CASSSGTGNQETQYF	TGTGCCAGCAGCTCCGGGACAGGGAACCAAGAGACCCAGTACTTC
few	TRBD1	TRBJ1-4	TRBV7-9	CASSDDRGLEKLFF	TGTGCCAGCAGCGATGACAGGGGGCTAGAGAAACTGTTTTTT
few	.	TRBJ1-2	TRBV2	CAIRTVGYTF	TGTGCCATCCGGACAGTTGGCTACACCTTC
.	TRBD2	TRBJ2-1	TRBV9	CASSAKAGVSEQFF	TGTGCCAGCAGCGCGAAAGCGGGAGTGTCTGAGCAGTTCTTC
once	.	TRBJ1-4	TRBV24-1	CATSDLDTEKLFF	TGTGCCACCAGTGATTTGGACACTGAAAAACTGTTTTTT
.	.	TRBJ2-6	TRBV2	CASIGDRPPSGANVLTF	TGTGCCAGCATCGGGGATAGGCCACCCTCTGGGGCCAACGTCCTGACTTTC
.	.	TRBJ1-1	TRBV12-3/TRBV12-4	CASSFIQGLAFF	TGTGCCAGCAGTTTCATTCAGGGGTTGGCTTTCTTT
.	.	TRBJ2-5	TRBV28	CASRSGWDQETQYF	TGTGCCAGCCGCTCGGGATGGGACCAAGAGACCCAGTACTTC
once	.	TRBJ1-1	TRBV30	CAWRGINYDSVVNTEAFF	TGTGCCTGGAGGGGGATCAATTATGACAGTGTGGTGAACACTGAAGCTTTCTTT
.	.	TRBJ1-5	TRBV6-1	CASSEGASSQPQHF	TGTGCCAGCAGTGAAGGGGCGTCAAGTCAGCCCCAGCATTTT
.	TRBD1	TRBJ1-5	TRBV28	CASSLEDRGHQPQHF	TGTGCCAGCAGTTTGGAGGACAGGGGTCATCAGCCCCAGCATTTT
.	TRBD1	TRBJ1-5	TRBV2	CASSESRGQGGQPQHF	TGTGCCAGCAGTGAATCTCGGGGGCAGGGGGGACAGCCCCAGCATTTT
.	.	TRBJ2-1	TRBV10-3	CAISDLYNEQFF	TGTGCCATCAGTGACCTCTACAATGAGCAGTTCTTC
.	.	TRBJ2-3	TRBV5-6	CASSLGRKHTDTQYF	TGTGCCAGCAGCTTGGGTCGAAAACACACAGATACGCAGTATTTT
.	.	TRBJ2-7	TRBV20-1	CSASPQVRGRGHYEQYF	TGCAGTGCTAGTCCCCAAGTCAGGGGCCGAGGTCATTACGAGCAGTACTTC
.	.	TRBJ2-2	TRBV15	CATSRIQNRATGELFF	TGTGCCACCAGCAGGATACAGAACAGGGCCACCGGGGAGCTGTTTTTT
.	TRBD1	TRBJ2-5	TRBV3-1/TRBV3-2	CASSQEQGAETQYF	TGTGCCAGCAGCCAAGAGCAGGGGGCAGAGACCCAGTACTTC
once	TRBD2	TRBJ2-1	TRBV27	CASSLWLAGGINEQFF	TGTGCCAGCAGTTTATGGCTAGCGGGAGGCATAAATGAGCAGTTCTTC